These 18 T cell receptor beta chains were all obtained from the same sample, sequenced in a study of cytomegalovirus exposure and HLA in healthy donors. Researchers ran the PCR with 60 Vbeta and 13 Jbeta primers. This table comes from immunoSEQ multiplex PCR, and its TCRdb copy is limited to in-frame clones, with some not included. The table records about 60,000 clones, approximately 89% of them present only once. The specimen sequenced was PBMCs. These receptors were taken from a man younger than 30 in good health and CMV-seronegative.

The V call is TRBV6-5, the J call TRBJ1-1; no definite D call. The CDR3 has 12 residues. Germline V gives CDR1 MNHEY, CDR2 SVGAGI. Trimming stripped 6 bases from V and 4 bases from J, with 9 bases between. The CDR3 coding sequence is TGTGCCAGCAGCTTAACTGGCACTGAAGCTTTCTTT. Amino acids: CASSLTGTEAFF.

This CDR3 reads CASSPGRRVQYF. In nucleotides, the CDR3 is TGTGCCAGCAGCCCAGGGAGGCGGGTTCAGTACTTC. This chain connects TRBV13 to TRBJ2-5; perhaps TRBD2 as D (6 bases). Between the trimmed V and J ends, which lost 5 bases and 11 bases, there was a span of 15 bases. Germline V gene lookup returns CDR1 PRHDT and CDR2 FYEKMQ (reference sequence). The CDR3 is 12 residues long.

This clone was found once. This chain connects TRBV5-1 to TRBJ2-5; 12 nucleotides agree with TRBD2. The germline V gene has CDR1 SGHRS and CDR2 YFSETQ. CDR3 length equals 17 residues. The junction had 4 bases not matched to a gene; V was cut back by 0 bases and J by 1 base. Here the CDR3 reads CASSLAATSGGQETQYF. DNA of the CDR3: TGCGCCAGCAGCTTGGCCGCGACTAGCGGGGGCCAAGAGACCCAGTACTTC.

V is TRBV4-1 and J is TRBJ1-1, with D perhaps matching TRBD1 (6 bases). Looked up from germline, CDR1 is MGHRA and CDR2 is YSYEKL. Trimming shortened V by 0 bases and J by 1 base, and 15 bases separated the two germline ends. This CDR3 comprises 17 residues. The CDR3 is CASSQDPRGAKNTEAFF. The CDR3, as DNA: TGCGCCAGCAGCCAAGACCCCCGGGGGGCCAAGAACACTGAAGCTTTCTTT.

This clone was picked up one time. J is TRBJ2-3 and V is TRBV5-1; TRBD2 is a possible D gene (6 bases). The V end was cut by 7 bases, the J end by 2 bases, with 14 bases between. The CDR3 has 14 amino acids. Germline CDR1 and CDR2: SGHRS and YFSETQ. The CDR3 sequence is CASSVGLITDTQYF. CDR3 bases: TGCGCCAGCTCGGTGGGACTCATCACAGATACGCAGTATTTT.

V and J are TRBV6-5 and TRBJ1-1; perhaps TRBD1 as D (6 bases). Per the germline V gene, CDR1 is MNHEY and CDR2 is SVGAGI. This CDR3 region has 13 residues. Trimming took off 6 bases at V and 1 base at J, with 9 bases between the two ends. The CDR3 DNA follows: TGTGCCAGCAGATCGGGACAGAACACTGAAGCTTTCTTT. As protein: CASRSGQNTEAFF.

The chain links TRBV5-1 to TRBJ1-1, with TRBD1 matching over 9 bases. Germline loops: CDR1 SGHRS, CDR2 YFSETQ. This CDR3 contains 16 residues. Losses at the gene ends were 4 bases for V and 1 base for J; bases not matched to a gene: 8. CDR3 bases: TGCGCCAGCAGCCGAGGGACAGGGACAGGGAACACTGAAGCTTTCTTT. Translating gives CASSRGTGTGNTEAFF.

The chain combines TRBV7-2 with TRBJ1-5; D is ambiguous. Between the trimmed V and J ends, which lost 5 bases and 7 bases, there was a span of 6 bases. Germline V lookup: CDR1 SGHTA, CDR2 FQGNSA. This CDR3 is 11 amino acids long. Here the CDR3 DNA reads TGTGCCAGCAGCCCGGGACAGCCCCAGCATTTT. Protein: CASSPGQPQHF.

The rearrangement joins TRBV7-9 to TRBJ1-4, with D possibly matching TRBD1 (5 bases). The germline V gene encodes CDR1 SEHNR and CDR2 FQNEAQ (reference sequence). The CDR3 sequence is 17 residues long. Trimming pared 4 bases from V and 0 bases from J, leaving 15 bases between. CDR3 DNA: TGTGCCAGCAGCTCAACTGAGCGGGACGCAACTAATGAAAAACTGTTTTTT. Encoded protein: CASSSTERDATNEKLFF. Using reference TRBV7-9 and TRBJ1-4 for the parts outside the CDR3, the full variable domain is DTGVSQNPRHKITKRGQNVTFRCDPISEHNRLYWYRQTLGQGPEFLTYFQNEAQLEKSRLLSDRFSAERPKGSFSTLEIQRTEQGDSAMYLCASSSTERDATNEKLFFGSGTQLSVL.

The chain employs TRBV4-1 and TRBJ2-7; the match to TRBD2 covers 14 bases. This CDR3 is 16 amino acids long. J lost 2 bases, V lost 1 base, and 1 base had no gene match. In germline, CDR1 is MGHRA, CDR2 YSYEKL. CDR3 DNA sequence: TGCGCCAGCAGCCAAGGGGGACTAGCGGGGGCCTACGAGCAGTACTTC. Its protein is CASSQGGLAGAYEQYF.

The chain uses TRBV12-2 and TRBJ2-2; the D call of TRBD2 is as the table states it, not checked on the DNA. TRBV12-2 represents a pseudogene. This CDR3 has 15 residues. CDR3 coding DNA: TGTGCAAGTCGCCAAAGACTAGCGGGGGACGGGGAGCTGTTTTTT. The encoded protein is CASRQRLAGDGELFF.

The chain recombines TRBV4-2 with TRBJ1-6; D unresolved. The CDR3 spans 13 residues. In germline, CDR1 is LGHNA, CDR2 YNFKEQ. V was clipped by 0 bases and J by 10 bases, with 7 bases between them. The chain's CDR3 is CASSQDPPSPLHF. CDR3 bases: TGTGCCAGCAGCCAAGACCCCCCATCACCCCTCCACTTT.

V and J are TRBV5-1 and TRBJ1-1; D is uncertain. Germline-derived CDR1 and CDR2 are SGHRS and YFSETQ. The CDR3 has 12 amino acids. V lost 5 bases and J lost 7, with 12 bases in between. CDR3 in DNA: TGCGCCAGCAGTGAAGAGGCGGGTGAAGCTTTCTTT. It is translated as CASSEEAGEAFF.

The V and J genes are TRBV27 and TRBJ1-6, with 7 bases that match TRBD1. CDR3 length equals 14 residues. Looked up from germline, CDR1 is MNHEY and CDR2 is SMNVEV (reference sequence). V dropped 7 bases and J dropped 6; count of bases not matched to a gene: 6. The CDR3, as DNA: TGTGCCAGCACGGGGACAGTTACTAATTCACCCCTCCACTTT. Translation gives CASTGTVTNSPLHF.

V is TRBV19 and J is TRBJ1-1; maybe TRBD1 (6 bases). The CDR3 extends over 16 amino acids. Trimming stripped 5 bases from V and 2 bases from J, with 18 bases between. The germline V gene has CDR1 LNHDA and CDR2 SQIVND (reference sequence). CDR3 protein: CASSAQSQGDNTEAFF. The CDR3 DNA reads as TGTGCCAGTAGTGCTCAATCACAGGGAGACAACACTGAAGCTTTCTTT.

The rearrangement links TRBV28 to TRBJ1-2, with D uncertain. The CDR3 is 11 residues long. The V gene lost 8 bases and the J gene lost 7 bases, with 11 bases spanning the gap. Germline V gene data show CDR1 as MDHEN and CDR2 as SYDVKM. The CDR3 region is CASYRGVGYTF. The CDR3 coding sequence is TGTGCCAGCTACCGGGGAGTTGGCTACACCTTC.

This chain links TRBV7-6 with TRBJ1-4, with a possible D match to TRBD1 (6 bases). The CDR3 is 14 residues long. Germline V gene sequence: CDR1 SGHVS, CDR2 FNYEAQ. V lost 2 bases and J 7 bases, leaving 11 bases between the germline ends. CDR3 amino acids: CASSLKGESEKLFF. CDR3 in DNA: TGTGCCAGCAGCTTAAAGGGGGAATCTGAAAAACTGTTTTTT.

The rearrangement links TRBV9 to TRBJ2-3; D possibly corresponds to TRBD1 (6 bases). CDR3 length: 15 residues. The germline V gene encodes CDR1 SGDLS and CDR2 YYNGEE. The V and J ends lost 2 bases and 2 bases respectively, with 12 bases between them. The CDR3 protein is CASSVEGDTTDTQYF. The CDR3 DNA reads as TGTGCCAGCAGCGTTGAGGGGGACACCACAGATACGCAGTATTTT.